The source of this TCR beta chain is a study of control samples from healthy donors and cancer patients. The CDR3 has 11 residues. The V end was cut by 2 bases, the J end by 7 bases, with 4 bases between. Germline V lookup: CDR1 MDHEN, CDR2 SYDVKM. Assay used: immunoSEQ multiplex PCR; TCRdb lists only in-frame clones, some missing. The data contain roughly 370,000 clones, approximately 90% of them singletons. V usage is TRBV28 and J usage is TRBJ2-3; D call uncertain. The specimen sequenced was PBMCs. The sequence was collected from a man aged 35 to 55 with head and neck cancer. The CDR3 DNA is TGTGCCAGCAGTTTAGAAAATACGCAGTATTTT. Amino acids: CASSLENTQYF.